This T cell receptor (beta chain) was recovered during a study of vaccination and CD4 T cells after COVID-19. Study-level information: Drawing of post-COVID samples took place a median 101 days after diagnosis (range 35 to 161). Overlapping spike pools from SARS-CoV-2 and HCoV-NL63, HCoV-OC43 and HCoV-229E served as culture stimuli.

This CDR3 is 13 amino acids long. Trimming cost V 4 bases and J 6 bases, with 12 bases left between them. In germline, CDR1 is SGHRS, CDR2 YFSETQ. Points on this clonotype: As yet, its antigen is unknown.

Stated treatment: roughly ten-day PBMC culture with coronavirus spike peptide pools or control peptides (ViraFEST assay). ViraFEST stimulated the growth of antigen-specific T cells using peptide pools and subsequently profiled their TCRs by sequencing. Cultured CD4+ T cells had their DNA profiled by the Oncomine TCR Beta short-read assay. MiXCR, applied by TCRdb to the PCR reads, yields one record per CDR3 protein. The sample includes roughly 23,000 distinct CDR3 sequences, under 45% of them seen just once. This specimen consisted of CD4+ T cells from blood, cultured in vitro, obtained before SARS-CoV-2 vaccination. This receptor was taken from a human donor who received a COVID-19 vaccine. The chain links TRBV5-1 to TRBJ2-3; D not resolved. Here the CDR3 DNA reads TGCGCCAGCAGCCCCCCTTCTGGGGATACGCAGTATTTT. It codes for CASSPPSGDTQYF.